This T cell receptor (beta chain) was sequenced in a study of T cell responses to AZD1222 COVID-19 vaccine. Findings and caveats of the study: Repertoire sampling occurred only after the peak T cell response. Recipients of AZD1222 seropositive at baseline numbered only 5 to 7. Donors were largely white British and mainly female; clonal diversity was possibly underestimated.

Sequencing used immunoSEQ multiplex PCR; TCRdb keeps in-frame clones, though not all of them. The table shows around 100,000 clones, with around 91% occurring only once. V lost 9 bases and J 2 bases, leaving 13 bases between the germline ends. This CDR3 region has 13 residues. Germline lookup yields CDR1 LNHDA and CDR2 SQIVND (reference sequence). This clone has just one count. Its matching antigen is unknown. This receptor was taken from an adult in good health. The input for sequencing was peripheral blood, taken on day 0 of AZD1222 vaccination. V and J are TRBV19 and TRBJ1-2; possible D gene TRBD1, 5 bases. The CDR3 loop is CASRWAGNYGYTF. In DNA form, the CDR3 reads TGTGCCAGCAGGTGGGCAGGGAACTATGGCTACACCTTC.